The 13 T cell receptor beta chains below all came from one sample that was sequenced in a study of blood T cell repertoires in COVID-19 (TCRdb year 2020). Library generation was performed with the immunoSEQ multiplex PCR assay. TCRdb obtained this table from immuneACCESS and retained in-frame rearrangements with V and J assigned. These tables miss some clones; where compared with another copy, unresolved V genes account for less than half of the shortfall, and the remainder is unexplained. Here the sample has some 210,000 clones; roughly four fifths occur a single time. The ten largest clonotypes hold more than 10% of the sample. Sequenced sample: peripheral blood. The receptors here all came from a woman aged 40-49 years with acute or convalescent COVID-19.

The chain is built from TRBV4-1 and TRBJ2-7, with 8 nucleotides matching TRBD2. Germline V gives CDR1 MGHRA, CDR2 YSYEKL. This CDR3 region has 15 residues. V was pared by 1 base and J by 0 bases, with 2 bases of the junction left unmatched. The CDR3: CASSQVSGSSYEQYF. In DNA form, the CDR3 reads TGCGCCAGCAGCCAAGTAAGCGGGAGCTCCTACGAGCAGTACTTC.

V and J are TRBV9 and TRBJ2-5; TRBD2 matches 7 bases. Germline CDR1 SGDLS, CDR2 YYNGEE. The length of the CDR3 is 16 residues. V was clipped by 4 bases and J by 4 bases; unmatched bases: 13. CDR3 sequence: CASSRWSGTIGETQYF. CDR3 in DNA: TGTGCCAGCAGCAGATGGAGCGGGACGATAGGAGAGACCCAGTACTTC.

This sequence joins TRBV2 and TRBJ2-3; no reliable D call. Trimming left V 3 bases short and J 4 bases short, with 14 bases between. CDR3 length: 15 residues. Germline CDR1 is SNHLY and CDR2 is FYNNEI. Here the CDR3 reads CASSEDGANSDTQYF. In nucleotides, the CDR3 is TGTGCCAGCAGTGAGGATGGAGCGAACTCAGATACGCAGTATTTT. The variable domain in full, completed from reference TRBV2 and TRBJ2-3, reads EPEVTQTPSHQVTQMGQEVILRCVPISNHLYFYWYRQILGQKVEFLVSFYNNEISEKSEIFDDQFSVERPDGSNFTLKIRSTKLEDSAMYFCASSEDGANSDTQYFGPGTRLTVL.

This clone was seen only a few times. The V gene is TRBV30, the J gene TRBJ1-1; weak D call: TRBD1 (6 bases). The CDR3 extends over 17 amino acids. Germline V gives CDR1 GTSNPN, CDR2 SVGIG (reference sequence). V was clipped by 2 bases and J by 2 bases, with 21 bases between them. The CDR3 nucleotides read TGTGCCTGGAGTTCCTGGACCGGGACACCTAAAAACACTGAAGCTTTCTTT. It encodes CAWSSWTGTPKNTEAFF.

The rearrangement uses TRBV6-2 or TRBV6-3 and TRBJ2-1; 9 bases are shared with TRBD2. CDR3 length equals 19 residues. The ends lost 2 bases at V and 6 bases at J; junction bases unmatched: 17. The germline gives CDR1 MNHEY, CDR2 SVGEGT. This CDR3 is CASSYVAGGPRTVSNEQFF. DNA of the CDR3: TGTGCCAGCAGTTACGTTGCGGGAGGGCCCAGGACTGTTAGCAATGAGCAGTTCTTC.

CDR3: CASSQDIDSGTGELFF. CDR3 nucleotide sequence: TGTGCCAGCAGCCAAGACATTGACAGTGGGACCGGGGAGCTGTTTTTT. The chain links TRBV3-1 (or the pseudogene TRBV3-2) to TRBJ2-2; the D gene is possibly TRBD1 (5 bases). CDR1 is LGHDT and CDR2 is YNNKEL in the germline V gene (reference sequence). The CDR3 has 16 residues. Trimming pared 0 bases from V and 5 bases from J, leaving 13 bases between.

The CDR3 coding sequence is TGTGCCAGCAGCTTCGGGGGGCTCGTCGCTGGAAACACCATATATTTT. Translated, it gives CASSFGGLVAGNTIYF. The chain uses TRBV5-5 and TRBJ1-3; tentatively, D is TRBD1 (6 bases). In germline, CDR1 is SGHKS, CDR2 YYEKEE (reference sequence). CDR3 size: 16 residues. With 2 bases removed from V and 2 bases from J, the gap between germline ends came to 14 bases.

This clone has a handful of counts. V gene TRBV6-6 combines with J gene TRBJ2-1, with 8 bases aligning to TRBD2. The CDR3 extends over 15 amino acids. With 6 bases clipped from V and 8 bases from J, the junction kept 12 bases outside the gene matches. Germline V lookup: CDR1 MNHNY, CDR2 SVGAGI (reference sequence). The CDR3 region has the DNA TGTGCCAGCAGCAAGGGACTAGTGTTGTCGGATGAGCAGTTCTTC. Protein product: CASSKGLVLSDEQFF.

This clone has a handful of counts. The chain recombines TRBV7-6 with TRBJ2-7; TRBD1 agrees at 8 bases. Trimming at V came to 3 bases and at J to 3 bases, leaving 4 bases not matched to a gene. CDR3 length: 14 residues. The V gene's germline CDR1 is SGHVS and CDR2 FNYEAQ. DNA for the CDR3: TGTGCCAGCAGCTTGGGACAGGACTTCTACGAGCAGTACTTC. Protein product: CASSLGQDFYEQYF.

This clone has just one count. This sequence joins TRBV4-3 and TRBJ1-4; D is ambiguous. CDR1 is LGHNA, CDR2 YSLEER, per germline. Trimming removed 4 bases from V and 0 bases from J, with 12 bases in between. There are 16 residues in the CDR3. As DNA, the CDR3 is TGCGCCAGCAGCCTATCTGGGCCTGCAACTAATGAAAAACTGTTTTTT. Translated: CASSLSGPATNEKLFF.

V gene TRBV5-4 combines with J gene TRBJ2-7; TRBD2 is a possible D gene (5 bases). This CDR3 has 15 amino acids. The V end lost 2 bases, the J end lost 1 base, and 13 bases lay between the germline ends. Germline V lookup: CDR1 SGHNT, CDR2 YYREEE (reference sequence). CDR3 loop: CASSFPAGGSYEQYF. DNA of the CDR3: TGTGCCAGCAGCTTTCCGGCGGGTGGGTCCTACGAGCAGTACTTC. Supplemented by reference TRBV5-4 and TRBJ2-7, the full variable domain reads ETGVTQSPTHLIKTRGQQVTLRCSSQSGHNTVSWYQQALGQGPQFIFQYYREEENGRGNFPPRFSGLQFPNYSSELNVNALELDDSALYLCASSFPAGGSYEQYFGPGTRLTVT.

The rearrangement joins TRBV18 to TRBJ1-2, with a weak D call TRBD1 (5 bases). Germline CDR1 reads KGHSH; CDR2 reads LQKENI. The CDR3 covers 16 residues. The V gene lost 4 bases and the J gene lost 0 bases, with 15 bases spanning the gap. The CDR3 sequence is CASSLGHSIPNYGYTF. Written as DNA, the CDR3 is TGTGCCAGCTCACTGGGGCACAGTATTCCTAACTATGGCTACACCTTC.

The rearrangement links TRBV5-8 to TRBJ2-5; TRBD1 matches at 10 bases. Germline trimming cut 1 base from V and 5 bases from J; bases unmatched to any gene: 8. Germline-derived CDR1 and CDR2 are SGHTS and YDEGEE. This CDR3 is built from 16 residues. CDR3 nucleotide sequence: TGTGCCAGCAGCTTGTGGGGACAGGGGCTGGGGGAGACCCAGTACTTC. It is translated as CASSLWGQGLGETQYF.